This passage covers 20 T cell receptor beta chains from one sample sequenced in a study of blood T cell repertoires in COVID-19 (dated by TCRdb to the early 2020s). The receptor library was made with the immunoSEQ multiplex PCR assay. Sourced from immuneACCESS, this table was stored by TCRdb with only in-frame sequences that have V and J called. A share of the clones is absent; for the studies checked, an unresolved V gene accounts for under half, and the remainder has no known explanation. The sample yields about 250,000 clones; around 88% were counted once. 8.5% to 10% of the sample is in the top ten clones. Sequencing was carried out using peripheral blood. The source of these receptors is a middle-aged man with active or convalescent COVID-19.

The chain has TRBV2 and TRBJ2-2, with D possibly matching TRBD1 (5 bases). Per germline, CDR1 SNHLY and CDR2 FYNNEI. The CDR3 length is 15 residues. V gave up 1 base and J gave up 2 bases, with 8 bases separating them. The CDR3 DNA reads TGTGCCAGCAGTGAAGGTCAGGGAAACACCGGGGAGCTGTTTTTT. It encodes CASSEGQGNTGELFF.

V is TRBV19 and J is TRBJ1-5, with a tentative D call TRBD1 (6 bases). The CDR3 consists of 12 residues. Between the trimmed V and J ends, which lost 4 bases and 11 bases, there was a span of 12 bases. Germline assignment: CDR1 LNHDA and CDR2 SQIVND (reference sequence). In DNA, the CDR3 is TGTGCCAGTAGTAGACAACAGGGTTCCCAGCATTTT. Translating gives CASSRQQGSQHF. The variable domain in full, completed from reference TRBV19 and TRBJ1-5, reads DGGITQSPKYLFRKEGQNVTLSCEQNLNHDAMYWYRQDPGQGLRLIYYSQIVNDFQKGDIAEGYSVSREKKESFPLTVTSAQKNPTAFYLCASSRQQGSQHFGDGTRLSIL.

This clone was seen a handful of times. This chain joins TRBV30 and TRBJ1-2, with D unresolved. Germline CDR1 and CDR2: GTSNPN and SVGIG (reference sequence). The V end was cut by 4 bases, the J end by 4 bases, with 10 bases between. CDR3 length: 12 amino acids. CDR3 DNA: TGTGCCTGGAACCGGGAAACCTATGGCTACACCTTC. Translating it yields CAWNRETYGYTF.

The chain couples TRBV5-1 to TRBJ1-1, with 7 bases lining up with TRBD1. The CDR3 has 14 residues. CDR1 and CDR2 from the germline V gene are SGHRS and YFSETQ. Trimming removed 4 bases from V and 6 bases from J; junction bases left unmatched: 9. CDR3 nucleotides: TGCGCCAGCAGCCCCTCGACAGGGTCGGCTGAAGCTTTCTTT. It is translated as CASSPSTGSAEAFF.

The CDR3 spells CASSASTGSYSNQPQHF. CDR3 bases: TGTGCCAGTAGTGCATCGACAGGGTCTTATAGCAATCAGCCCCAGCATTTT. The rearrangement joins TRBV19 to TRBJ1-5, with TRBD1 matching 7 bases. From germline, CDR1 is LNHDA and CDR2 SQIVND (reference sequence). V shed 5 bases, J shed 0 bases, and the junction held 10 bases outside the gene matches. The CDR3 is made up of 17 amino acids.

The CDR3 protein is CASSETGAHTEAFF. The CDR3 DNA follows: TGTGCCAGCAGTGAGACAGGGGCACACACTGAAGCTTTCTTT. The J gene is TRBJ1-1, the V gene TRBV2, with 8 bases lining up with TRBD1. The CDR3 length is 14 residues. CDR1 SNHLY and CDR2 FYNNEI come from the germline V gene. J gave up 3 bases and V 3 bases, and 3 bases lay outside the gene matches.

The chain joins TRBV7-8 to TRBJ2-3; TRBD2 matches 11 bases. V shed 5 bases, J shed 5 bases, and the junction held 18 bases outside the gene matches. Per the germline V gene, CDR1 is SGHVS and CDR2 is FQNEAQ. The CDR3 is 19 amino acids. CDR3 bases: TGTGCCAGCAGCAAGAGGGCGCGGCAGACTAGCGGGATTATAGATACGCAGTATTTT. Its protein is CASSKRARQTSGIIDTQYF.

This clone was detected ten times or more. This CDR3 reads CASSQGTLGAREQYF. The CDR3 DNA reads TGCGCCAGCAGCCAAGGCACTCTAGGGGCAAGGGAGCAGTACTTC. The V call is TRBV4-3, the J call TRBJ2-7; D might be TRBD1 (5 bases). The CDR3 is 15 amino acids. Trimming removed 1 base from V and 7 bases from J, with 17 bases in between. The germline gives CDR1 LGHNA, CDR2 YSLEER.

A word on this clone: The same CDR3 arises from other DNA sequences in this sample as well. The chain joins TRBV12-3 or TRBV12-4 to TRBJ1-6; D is unclear. CDR3 length: 12 amino acids. Trimming shortened V by 6 bases and J by 7 bases, and 7 bases separated the two germline ends. CDR3 loop: CASRYSNSPLHF. CDR3 bases: TGTGCCAGCAGATACTCAAATTCACCCCTCCACTTT.

CDR3 in amino acids: CATSRDRQAPNEQFF. Written as DNA, the CDR3 is TGTGCCACCAGCAGAGATCGGCAGGCTCCCAATGAGCAGTTCTTC. The chain has TRBV15 and TRBJ2-1, with D hard to call. V lost 0 bases and J lost 6, with 12 bases in between. The germline CDR1 and CDR2 sequences are LNHNV and YYDKDF (reference sequence). The length of the CDR3 is 15 residues.

This clone was counted only a few times. The chain links TRBV29-1 to TRBJ1-1; D not resolved. There are 13 residues in the CDR3. Germline assignment: CDR1 SQVTM and CDR2 ANQGSEA. The V gene lost 6 bases and the J gene lost 1 base, with 12 bases spanning the gap. The CDR3 region is CSVWRSENTEAFF. The CDR3 nucleotides read TGCAGCGTATGGAGGTCAGAGAACACTGAAGCTTTCTTT. The whole variable domain, filled in from reference TRBV29-1 and TRBJ1-1, reads SAVISQKPSRDICQRGTSLTIQCQVDSQVTMMFWYRQQPGQSLTLIATANQGSEATYESGFVIDKFPISRPNLTFSTLTVSNMSPEDSSIYLCSVWRSENTEAFFGQGTRLTVV.

The chain uses TRBV27 and TRBJ2-7, with 12 bases identical to TRBD2. The V and J ends lost 2 bases and 3 bases, in that order; junction bases with no gene match: 8. The germline gives CDR1 MNHEY, CDR2 SMNVEV (reference sequence). CDR3 length equals 17 residues. The CDR3 sequence is CASSLQSGTSGHYEQYF. Written as DNA, the CDR3 is TGTGCCAGCAGTTTACAATCGGGGACTAGCGGGCACTACGAGCAGTACTTC.

The chain links TRBV15 to TRBJ2-1; D ambiguous. Looked up from germline, CDR1 is LNHNV and CDR2 is YYDKDF (reference sequence). V was cut by 2 bases and J by 6 bases, with 5 bases left in between. The CDR3 consists of 12 residues. For the CDR3, the DNA is TGTGCCACCAGCAGATGGAGCAATGAGCAGTTCTTC. It translates to CATSRWSNEQFF.

The chain uses TRBV6-5 and TRBJ2-3; 7 positions match TRBD2. The V gene's germline CDR1 is MNHEY and CDR2 SVGAGI. Germline trimming cut 5 bases from V and 4 bases from J; bases unmatched to any gene: 3. CDR3 length: 13 residues. This chain's CDR3 is CASSKTSPDTQYF. CDR3 coding DNA: TGTGCCAGCAGTAAGACTAGCCCAGATACGCAGTATTTT.

The gene calls are TRBV4-1 and TRBJ2-7; TRBD2 is a possible D gene (6 bases). The CDR3 totals 16 residues. Germline loops: CDR1 MGHRA, CDR2 YSYEKL. V was shortened by 3 bases and J by 7 bases, with 22 bases between the two germline ends. The CDR3 here is CASSHRWSGTPSEQYF. CDR3 coding DNA: TGCGCCAGCAGCCACAGGTGGTCCGGGACTCCGAGTGAGCAGTACTTC.

The CDR3 loop is CASSLYTKSYEQYF. In DNA form, the CDR3 reads TGTGCCAGCAGCTTATACACGAAGTCCTACGAGCAGTACTTC. The V and J genes are TRBV7-2 and TRBJ2-7; the D is unclear. Germline loops: CDR1 SGHTA, CDR2 FQGNSA. The V end was cut by 2 bases, the J end by 1 base, with 9 bases between. The CDR3 extends over 14 amino acids.

The rearrangement links TRBV5-1 to TRBJ2-3, with D tentatively TRBD2 (6 bases). Germline lookup yields CDR1 SGHRS and CDR2 YFSETQ. Trimming stripped 2 bases from V and 5 bases from J, with 21 bases between. The length of the CDR3 is 17 residues. The CDR3 DNA reads as TGCGCCAGCAGCTTACAAAATACGGGGGAGTCGGGAGATACGCAGTATTTT. The encoded protein is CASSLQNTGESGDTQYF.

The chain combines TRBV6-5 with TRBJ2-1; D remains ambiguous. This CDR3 is 15 amino acids long. The V and J ends lost 2 bases and 0 bases respectively, with 8 bases between them. Germline-derived CDR1 and CDR2 are MNHEY and SVGAGI. CDR3 DNA sequence: TGTGCCAGCAGTTACGAGGCCAGCTCCTACAATGAGCAGTTCTTC. Translation gives CASSYEASSYNEQFF.

The gene calls are TRBV11-2 and TRBJ2-4, with 8 bases matching TRBD2. J gave up 0 bases and V 5 bases, and 9 bases lay outside the gene matches. The germline gives CDR1 SGHAT, CDR2 FQNNGV. This CDR3 is built from 17 residues. CDR3 in amino acids: CASSAYTSGLAKNIQYF. Here the CDR3 DNA reads TGTGCCAGCAGCGCATATACTAGCGGACTAGCCAAAAACATTCAGTACTTC.

This clone was recorded a few times. The chain uses TRBV4-3 and TRBJ2-2, with a tentative D call TRBD1 (5 bases). Trimming took 1 base from V and 6 from J, leaving 15 bases between them. This CDR3 comprises 16 residues. Per the germline V gene, CDR1 is LGHNA and CDR2 is YSLEER. CDR3: CASSQVYPQVAGELFF. CDR3 nucleotides: TGCGCCAGCAGCCAAGTATATCCACAGGTTGCCGGGGAGCTGTTTTTT.